This entry is about one TCR beta chain. One junction end does not reproduce the germline sequence, and a read error may be involved. CDR3 length: 13 residues. Germline values: CDR1 GTSNPN, CDR2 SVGIG (reference sequence). This entry belongs to a study of blood T cell repertoires in COVID-19. Assay used: immunoSEQ multiplex PCR; TCRdb lists only in-frame clones, some missing. The sample lists approximately 200,000 clones, around 90% seen once, with 2% to 2.5% in the top ten. Sequenced: PBMCs or T cells enriched from blood (not recorded which). The TCR comes from a woman in her 30s who had recovered from COVID-19. The rearrangement joins TRBV30 to TRBJ2-7; D uncertain. CDR3 nucleotides: TGTGCCTGGAGTGTAGGCGGCTCCTTCGAGCAGTACTTC. This translates into CAWSVGGSFEQYF.